A selection of T cell receptor beta chains follows, all from one sample in a study of human T cells and chemical hapten exposure. MiXCR was run by TCRdb on the RACE reads, yielding one entry per CDR3 protein. The data contain 350,000 to 400,000 distinct CDR3 sequences, 4.5% to 5.5% of them singletons. The sample in question was whole blood, obtained in connection with sensitization to the hapten diphenylcyclopropenone (DPC). These receptors all stem from a woman aged 45-65 years with alopecia areata. Some clones in this sample may be carry-over from other donors' samples. Each CDR3 is given with its conserved first and last residue. The order of the fields is V gene, D gene, clone size, J gene, CDR3 DNA, CDR3 protein. D genes are given only for firm matches. The size entry is marked missing in some rows and otherwise reads once, few, many or a size class.

TRBV12-5,TRBD1,NA,TRBJ1-2,TGTGCTAGTGGTTTGGCTAGACAGGGTAGCTATGGCTACACCTTC,CASGLARQGSYGYTF
TRBV12-3/TRBV12-4,NA,NA,TRBJ1-6,TGTGCCAGCAGTTTATTATCAAATTCACCCCTCCACTTT,CASSLLSNSPLHF
TRBV2,NA,NA,TRBJ2-7,TGTGCCAGCAGTGAATCAGGGTCGGGCGAGCAGTACTTC,CASSESGSGEQYF
TRBV5-5,TRBD1,NA,TRBJ2-6,TGTGCCAGCAGACATAGGACAGGTTACGCGTCTGGGGCCAACGTCCTGACTTTC,CASRHRTGYASGANVLTF
TRBV12-3/TRBV12-4,TRBD1,many,TRBJ1-3,TGTGCCAGCACCCTTCGGGACAGGGGAGGAAACACCATATATTTT,CASTLRDRGGNTIYF
TRBV11-2,TRBD1,NA,TRBJ2-1,TGTGCCAGCAGTGGGGGGACAGGGAACAATGAGCAGTTCTTC,CASSGGTGNNEQFF
TRBV7-9,NA,NA,TRBJ1-6,TGTGCCAGCAGGTCAACGGGGGAAGGTAATTCACCCCTCCACTTT,CASRSTGEGNSPLHF
TRBV6-1,NA,NA,TRBJ2-1,TGTGCCAGCAGTGAAATTACTAGCTCCTACAATGAGCAGTTCTTC,CASSEITSSYNEQFF
TRBV5-5,NA,few,TRBJ2-2,TGTGCCAGCAGCCTAGCCTCCGACGGCACCGGGGAGCTGTTTTTT,CASSLASDGTGELFF
TRBV3-1,TRBD2,NA,TRBJ2-3,TGTGCCAGCAGCCACCACACTAGCGGGGGAGATACGCAGTATTTT,CASSHHTSGGDTQYF
TRBV7-8,TRBD2,many,TRBJ2-1,TGTGCCAGCAGGAGGGCGGGAGGGCGAGAAAATGAGCAGTTCTTC,CASRRAGGRENEQFF
TRBV13,NA,many,TRBJ2-5,TGTGCCAGCAGCTTCGCCGGGAACCAAGAGACCCAGTACTTC,CASSFAGNQETQYF
TRBV7-9,NA,many,TRBJ2-3,TGTGCCAGCAGCTTATTCAGGGGCCCAGGAGATACGCAGTATTTT,CASSLFRGPGDTQYF
TRBV7-8,TRBD2,few,TRBJ2-6,TGTGCCAGCAGCCCGACTAGCGGGGGTACTGGGGCCAACGTCCTGACTTTC,CASSPTSGGTGANVLTF
TRBV6-5,NA,many,TRBJ1-1,TGTGCCAGCAGCAGACAGAACACTGAAGCTTTCTTT,CASSRQNTEAFF
TRBV4-2,NA,many,TRBJ2-3,TGTGCCAGCAGCCAAGGAGGGGCAGGGGTTTTAGATACGCAGTATTTT,CASSQGGAGVLDTQYF
TRBV20-1,NA,few,TRBJ2-7,TGCAGTGCTAGTCCTCCTGGCTCCTACGAGCAGTACTTC,CSASPPGSYEQYF
TRBV24-1,NA,few,TRBJ2-3,TGTGCCACCAGTGAGGAGAGGGCAACAGATACGCAGTATTTT,CATSEERATDTQYF
TRBV12-3/TRBV12-4,NA,many,TRBJ1-2,TGTGCCAGCAGTTTAGACAGGGAGTACTATGGCTACACCTTC,CASSLDREYYGYTF
TRBV6-5,NA,few,TRBJ1-4,TGTGCCAGCAGCCGAGGACGGGGTGGTGAAAAACTGTTTTTT,CASSRGRGGEKLFF
TRBV29-1,NA,many,TRBJ2-5,TGCAGCGCCTTTGAGGTCTCCTCTCTGGAGACCCAGTACTTC,CSAFEVSSLETQYF
TRBV6-5,NA,NA,TRBJ2-7,TGTGCCAGCAGTTGGGGGGGACAGGATGACGAGCAGTACTTC,CASSWGGQDDEQYF
TRBV6-5,TRBD2,many,TRBJ2-3,TGTGCCAGCAGTCGCGCCGGGACTAGGATCACAGATACGCAGTATTTT,CASSRAGTRITDTQYF
TRBV2,TRBD2,many,TRBJ2-1,TGTGCCAGCAGTGAAGCGCTCAGGGGACTAGCGGGAGATGAGCAGTTCTTC,CASSEALRGLAGDEQFF
TRBV27,NA,many,TRBJ1-1,TGTGCCAGCAGTTTCGAGGGCACTGAAGCTTTCTTT,CASSFEGTEAFF
TRBV12-3/TRBV12-4,TRBD2,NA,TRBJ2-7,TGTGCCAGCAATCCGAGCGGGAGGGACTACGAGCAGTACTTC,CASNPSGRDYEQYF
TRBV6-2/TRBV6-3,TRBD1,many,TRBJ1-1,TGTGCCAGCAGCTGGGGACAGGGAGTAAGGTCCACTGAAGCTTTCTTT,CASSWGQGVRSTEAFF
TRBV7-9,TRBD2,NA,TRBJ2-5,TGTGCCAGCAGCTCAGCTAGCGGGGGCCTGGAGACCCAGTACTTC,CASSSASGGLETQYF
TRBV21-1,NA,many,TRBJ2-1,TGTGCCAGCAGCCCACTAGACCGGAGGGAGATCCATGAGCAGTTCTTC,CASSPLDRREIHEQFF
TRBV6-2/TRBV6-3,NA,NA,TRBJ2-5,TGTGCCAGCAGTTCCGGACCTCTTAGCCCCCAGTACTTC,CASSSGPLSPQYF
TRBV9,NA,many,TRBJ2-3,TGTGCCAGCAGCGTAGGGCCTTCAGAGGATACGCAGTATTTT,CASSVGPSEDTQYF
TRBV6-5,NA,few,TRBJ2-3,TGTGCCAGCAGCTACACGACCTGGGGGTCGGCTAGCACAGATACGCAGTATTTT,CASSYTTWGSASTDTQYF
TRBV3-1,NA,many,TRBJ1-1,TGTGCCAGCAGCCGGACAGAGAACACTGAAGCTTTCTTT,CASSRTENTEAFF
TRBV7-9,NA,many,TRBJ1-3,TGTGCCAGCAGCTTAGCTAGCCCAAATGGAAACACCATATATTTT,CASSLASPNGNTIYF
TRBV27,NA,many,TRBJ2-7,TGTGCCAGCAGGGCACCGGGACCGCGAACCTACGAGCAGTACTTC,CASRAPGPRTYEQYF
TRBV7-9,NA,NA,TRBJ1-1,TGTGCCAGCAGCTTAGTCTCCCTAGAAGCTTTCTTT,CASSLVSLEAFF
TRBV28,TRBD1,many,TRBJ1-2,TGTGCCAGCAGTTTTTCTCCGGGACAGGGGGGTTATGGCTACACCTTC,CASSFSPGQGGYGYTF
TRBV12-3/TRBV12-4,TRBD2,many,TRBJ2-1,TGTGCCAGCATCTTCACTAGCGGGTTAGCCAATGAGCAGTTCTTC,CASIFTSGLANEQFF
TRBV7-2,TRBD1,few,TRBJ1-4,TGTGCCAGCAGCTTAGTGGGGACAGGGGCTACTAATGAAAAACTGTTTTTT,CASSLVGTGATNEKLFF
TRBV6-2/TRBV6-3,NA,many,TRBJ1-5,TGTGCCAGCAGTCCTCTCAGGGGAAATCAGCCCCAGCATTTT,CASSPLRGNQPQHF
TRBV5-1,TRBD1,many,TRBJ2-7,TGCGCCAGCAGCGGAGGGACAGGGGTCCTCTACGAGCAGTACTTC,CASSGGTGVLYEQYF
TRBV28,NA,few,TRBJ1-1,TGTGCCAGCAGTTTATTTGAGAACACTGAAGCTTTCTTT,CASSLFENTEAFF
TRBV29-1,NA,NA,TRBJ2-1,TGCAGCGTTGAGGGCCGTAGCTCTGGGAGTGAGCAGTTCTTC,CSVEGRSSGSEQFF
TRBV20-1,NA,few,TRBJ2-1,TGCAGTGCTAGAGATGGTACAGGTATCGGTGAGCAGTTCTTC,CSARDGTGIGEQFF
TRBV5-1,TRBD1,many,TRBJ1-1,TGCGCCAGCAGCGTGGACAGGGATCGGGGCACTGAAGCTTTCTTT,CASSVDRDRGTEAFF
TRBV5-1,NA,few,TRBJ1-5,TGCGCCAGCAGCTTGCGGGGGATAAGCAATCAGCCCCAGCATTTT,CASSLRGISNQPQHF
TRBV12-3/TRBV12-4,NA,many,TRBJ2-2,TGTGCCAGCGTTGCAACGGCTGCGAACACCGGGGAGCTGTTTTTT,CASVATAANTGELFF
TRBV9,NA,many,TRBJ2-1,TGTGCCAGCAGCCCAGTGGATGCGAATGAGCAGTTCTTC,CASSPVDANEQFF
TRBV27,NA,many,TRBJ2-1,TGTGCCAGCAGTTTATATGCGGAATACAATGAGCAGTTCTTC,CASSLYAEYNEQFF